Each of the 18 T cell receptor beta chains below was sequenced from the same sample in a study of OX40 agonist ivuxolimab in advanced cancers. Assay used: immunoSEQ multiplex PCR; TCRdb lists only in-frame clones, some missing. The sample records tens of thousands of clones, around four fifths being singletons. The source material was CD4+ or CD8+ T cells sorted from blood, sampled in a trial of the OX40 agonist ivuxolimab. The source is an adult with an advanced solid tumor such as melanoma, head and neck, liver or kidney cancer.

This chain connects TRBV6-5 to TRBJ2-1; D possibly matches TRBD1 or TRBD2 (5 bases each). Germline loops: CDR1 MNHEY, CDR2 SVGAGI. The V and J ends lost 8 bases and 3 bases respectively, with 14 bases between them. The CDR3 has 14 residues. The CDR3 spells CASPPGHYYNEQFF. The CDR3 DNA sequence: TGTGCCAGCCCCCCGGGGCATTACTACAATGAGCAGTTCTTC.

V and J are TRBV7-2 and TRBJ2-5; D perhaps matches TRBD1 (5 bases). Trimming cost V 5 bases and J 2 bases, with 12 bases left between them. CDR3 size: 14 residues. Looked up from germline, CDR1 is SGHTA and CDR2 is FQGNSA. The CDR3 here is CASSRNQGQETQYF. CDR3 nucleotide sequence: TGTGCCAGCAGCCGAAATCAGGGTCAAGAGACCCAGTACTTC.

The chain couples TRBV27 to TRBJ2-3; 9 bases are a match to TRBD1. Germline CDR1 reads MNHEY; CDR2 reads SMNVEV (reference sequence). This CDR3 is built from 15 residues. Trimming took 6 bases from V and 3 from J; bases not matched to a gene: 7. Written as DNA, the CDR3 is TGTGCCAGCAGCGACGGACAGGGGAATACAGATACGCAGTATTTT. Translating gives CASSDGQGNTDTQYF.

CDR3 DNA: TGTGCCAGCAGCTTAAGACAGAAAGAGACCCAGTACTTC. It encodes CASSLRQKETQYF. This rearrangement joins TRBV7-6 to TRBJ2-5; the D gene is possibly TRBD1 (5 bases). The CDR3 contains 13 residues. Germline values: CDR1 SGHVS, CDR2 FNYEAQ. Trimming shortened V by 2 bases and J by 3 bases, and 7 bases separated the two germline ends.

V usage is TRBV29-1 and J usage is TRBJ1-1; no definite D call. Deletions cut 8 bases from V and 1 base from J, with 11 bases between. This CDR3 has 12 residues. Germline V lookup: CDR1 SQVTM, CDR2 ANQGSEA. The CDR3 region is CSFWRSNTEAFF. The DNA of the CDR3 is TGCAGCTTTTGGCGGTCGAACACTGAAGCTTTCTTT.

The V call is TRBV6-5, the J call TRBJ2-7; D perhaps matches TRBD2 (7 bases). Germline V lookup: CDR1 MNHEY, CDR2 SVGAGI. The CDR3 sequence is 15 residues long. V shed 0 bases and J shed 1 base, with 10 bases lying between them. Here the CDR3 DNA reads TGTGCCAGCAGTTACTCGAGGGGGGGGTCCTACGAGCAGTACTTC. It yields the protein CASSYSRGGSYEQYF.

In this sample, this clone turned up a few times. J is TRBJ2-1 and V is TRBV29-1, with 12 bases identical to TRBD2. The CDR3 has 17 residues. The V and J ends lost 4 bases and 5 bases, in that order; junction bases with no gene match: 12. Germline CDR1 and CDR2: SQVTM and ANQGSEA. The CDR3 sequence is CSVGPHLAGGVHNEQFF. The CDR3 DNA follows: TGCAGCGTTGGCCCCCACCTAGCGGGAGGGGTGCACAATGAGCAGTTCTTC.

The V call is TRBV5-1, the J call TRBJ2-2; TRBD1 aligns across 9 bases. There are 14 residues in the CDR3. The germline gives CDR1 SGHRS, CDR2 YFSETQ. Losses at the gene ends were 5 bases for V and 7 bases for J; bases not matched to a gene: 6. The CDR3 DNA is TGCGCCAGCAGTATAGGACAGGGGTTCGGGGAGCTGTTTTTT. Its translation is CASSIGQGFGELFF. The variable domain in full, completed from reference TRBV5-1 and TRBJ2-2, reads KAGVTQTPRYLIKTRGQQVTLSCSPISGHRSVSWYQQTPGQGLQFLFEYFSETQRNKGNFPGRFSGRQFSNSRSEMNVSTLELGDSALYLCASSIGQGFGELFFGEGSRLTVL.

The chain recombines TRBV5-4 with TRBJ2-5; D call uncertain. Germline lookup yields CDR1 SGHNT and CDR2 YYREEE (reference sequence). Trimming pared 0 bases from V and 4 bases from J, leaving 13 bases between. The CDR3 is 15 amino acids. CDR3 nucleotide sequence: TGTGCCAGCAGCTTGGAGGGCAGGCGGAGAGAGACCCAGTACTTC. Protein sequence: CASSLEGRRRETQYF.

This chain uses TRBV10-1 with TRBJ2-5; TRBD2 might be the D (7 bases). In germline, CDR1 is WNHNN, CDR2 SYGVQD (reference sequence). Trimming stripped 1 base from V and 1 base from J, with 10 bases between. This CDR3 contains 15 residues. The CDR3 DNA is TGCGCCAGCAGTGAGTTTCGGGGGGCCCAAGAGACCCAGTACTTC. Its protein is CASSEFRGAQETQYF.

The rearrangement joins TRBV29-1 to TRBJ1-2; possibly TRBD1 for D (6 bases). Germline loops: CDR1 SQVTM, CDR2 ANQGSEA. The V gene lost 2 bases and the J gene lost 4 bases, with 14 bases spanning the gap. This CDR3 contains 14 residues. CDR3 residues: CSVETRTAGYGYTF. The CDR3 DNA reads TGCAGCGTTGAAACACGGACAGCGGGCTATGGCTACACCTTC. Full variable domain (remainder filled in from reference TRBV29-1 and TRBJ1-2): SAVISQKPSRDICQRGTSLTIQCQVDSQVTMMFWYRQQPGQSLTLIATANQGSEATYESGFVIDKFPISRPNLTFSTLTVSNMSPEDSSIYLCSVETRTAGYGYTFGSGTRLTVV.

The V gene is TRBV28, the J gene TRBJ2-3; D remains ambiguous. The CDR3 is made up of 13 amino acids. The V end lost 6 bases, the J end lost 4 bases, and 11 bases lay between the germline ends. Germline V gene data show CDR1 as MDHEN and CDR2 as SYDVKM. Here the CDR3 DNA reads TGTGCCAGCAGGGGCCCCGGGCCAGATACGCAGTATTTT. Translating gives CASRGPGPDTQYF.

V and J are TRBV27 and TRBJ2-7; D might be TRBD1 (6 bases). Trimming removed 2 bases from V and 6 bases from J, with 8 bases in between. CDR1 is MNHEY and CDR2 is SMNVEV in the germline V gene (reference sequence). The CDR3 runs 12 residues. CDR3 protein: CASSLQGSEQYF. The CDR3, as DNA: TGTGCCAGCAGTTTACAGGGGTCCGAGCAGTACTTC.

In its sample, this clone was seen once. V usage is TRBV11-2 and J usage is TRBJ2-7; no clear D gene. The CDR3 loop spans 13 amino acids. Germline assignment: CDR1 SGHAT and CDR2 FQNNGV. V was cut by 4 bases and J by 2 bases, with 9 bases left in between. The CDR3 nucleotides read TGTGCCAGCAGCTCCACCCCACCCTACGAGCAGTACTTC. Its translation is CASSSTPPYEQYF.

This clone was observed once. This chain uses TRBV6-5 with TRBJ2-3; TRBD2 might be the D (5 bases). Germline V gene data show CDR1 as MNHEY and CDR2 as SVGAGI. This CDR3 is built from 14 residues. Trimming removed 5 bases at V and 4 bases at J, with 13 bases between. CDR3 nucleotide sequence: TGTGCCAGCAGTAGGACTCTGAGATCAGATACGCAGTATTTT. As protein: CASSRTLRSDTQYF.

V gene TRBV28 combines with J gene TRBJ1-6, with TRBD1 identical over 7 bases. V shed 1 base, J shed 8 bases, and the junction held 8 bases outside the gene matches. Germline CDR1 and CDR2: MDHEN and SYDVKM. The CDR3 is 16 amino acids. CDR3 protein: CASSLSSGTEHSPLHF. CDR3 in DNA: TGTGCCAGCAGTTTATCGTCCGGGACAGAACATTCACCCCTCCACTTT.

On this clone: Its ends do not fully match the called genes, so a read error is possible. The same CDR3 arises from other DNA sequences in this sample as well. The chain uses TRBV14 and TRBJ1-5; 7 bases agree with TRBD1. The CDR3 contains 15 residues. Germline-derived CDR1 and CDR2 are SGHDN and FVKESK. The CDR3 spells CASSQGGAGNQPQHF. The CDR3, as DNA: TGTGCCAGTAGCCAGGGGGGGGCTGGCAATCAGCCCCAGCATTTT.

A few counts support this clone. The chain links TRBV15 to TRBJ2-7; D is undetermined. This CDR3 spans 11 amino acids. Deletions cut 3 bases from V and 5 bases from J, with 5 bases between. Germline CDR1 LNHNV, CDR2 YYDKDF (reference sequence). The CDR3 bases are TGTGCCACCAGCAGGGGAAACGAGCAGTACTTC. Amino acid sequence: CATSRGNEQYF.